This T cell receptor beta chain was sequenced for a study of cytomegalovirus exposure and HLA in healthy donors. Study conclusions and caveats: A later analysis by the authors found several of the most significant clusters apparently linked to common viral pathogens.

Germline loops: CDR1 MNHEY, CDR2 SMNVEV (reference sequence). This CDR3 has 15 residues. V dropped 2 bases and J dropped 4 bases, with 14 bases sitting between them. The primer mix had 60 Vbeta and 13 Jbeta primers. Method: immunoSEQ multiplex PCR; TCRdb's copy keeps in-frame clones and lacks some. The data hold 150,000 to 200,000 clones, with approximately 70% observed a single time. As concerns this clone: Its antigen is currently unknown.

The TCR sequence derives from a human donor in good health. The chain carries TRBV27 and TRBJ1-2; the D is unclear. The sequencing sample was made of PBMCs. CDR3 region: CASSLEGTSFYGYTF. CDR3 nucleotides: TGTGCCAGCAGTTTAGAGGGTACGAGTTTCTATGGCTACACCTTC.